One and the same sample provided the 26 T cell receptor beta chains below, sequenced in a study of blood T cells in healthy people across ages. PCR was performed a second time for about 7 to 11 cycles using a sample-barcoded 5' primer and a J-beta primer mix. MiXCR, applied by TCRdb to the 5' RACE reads, yields one record per CDR3 protein. This table holds some 1.8 million distinct CDR3 sequences, about 39% found once. Source material: blood. The origin of the receptors is a human donor in good health.

Only a few counts were recorded for this clonotype. The V and J genes are TRBV5-1 and TRBJ2-7; 9 positions match TRBD1. Germline V gene sequence: CDR1 SGHRS, CDR2 YFSETQ. Germline trimming cut 4 bases from V and 4 bases from J; bases unmatched to any gene: 9. This CDR3 has 15 amino acids. DNA for the CDR3: TGCGCCAGCAGCCCTAGACAGGGGGGGTCTTACGAGCAGTACTTC. Residues: CASSPRQGGSYEQYF.

This clonotype has more than one count but fewer than ten. This chain connects TRBV29-1 to TRBJ1-2; the match to TRBD1 covers 10 bases. CDR1 and CDR2 (germline): SQVTM, ANQGSEA. The J segment lost 7 bases and the V segment lost 3 bases, leaving 11 bases of the junction unmatched. The CDR3 has 15 residues. The chain's CDR3 is CSVDPTGQGSIGYTF. The CDR3 DNA is TGCAGCGTTGATCCTACGGGACAGGGGAGTATTGGCTACACCTTC.

The chain recombines TRBV5-1 with TRBJ2-1; 10 bases are shared with TRBD2. V lost 5 bases, J lost 7 bases, and 12 bases stayed unmatched. Looked up from germline, CDR1 is SGHRS and CDR2 is YFSETQ. CDR3 length: 16 residues. CDR3 in amino acids: CASSSPGLAGVNEQFF. The CDR3 DNA is TGCGCCAGCAGTTCCCCGGGGCTAGCGGGGGTGAATGAGCAGTTCTTC.

This clonotype was seen more than once but under ten times. The chain links TRBV7-2 to TRBJ2-3; TRBD1 aligns across 7 bases. The CDR3 spans 17 residues. Germline trimming cut 5 bases from V and 6 bases from J; bases unmatched to any gene: 17. Germline CDR1 and CDR2: SGHTA and FQGNSA. Here the CDR3 DNA reads TGTGCCAGCAGCCCCAGATGGGGCTCAGGGGGTATGGATACGCAGTATTTT. Residues: CASSPRWGSGGMDTQYF.

The chain joins TRBV2 to TRBJ2-5, with D perhaps matching TRBD1 or TRBD2 (5 bases each). The better agreement between TRBJ2-7 and the DNA end casts doubt on the J call. From germline, CDR1 is SNHLY and CDR2 FYNNEI. The CDR3 is 17 residues long. The CDR3, as DNA: TGTGCCAGCCAGGCGGGTCAGGGTCTGAGGATATCCTACGAGCAGTACTTC. Translating gives CASQAGQGLRISYEQYF.

The chain is built from TRBV4-3 and TRBJ2-6; TRBD1 aligns across 7 bases. The CDR3 is 17 residues long. The V and J ends lost 4 bases and 4 bases, in that order; junction bases with no gene match: 10. In germline, CDR1 is LGHNA, CDR2 YSLEER. In DNA, the CDR3 is TGCGCCAGCAGCCGGAGGATACAGGGGTCGGGGGCCAACGTCCTGACTTTC. Its protein is CASSRRIQGSGANVLTF.

This chain connects TRBV4-2 to TRBJ1-1; D is unresolved. CDR1 LGHNA and CDR2 YNFKEQ come from the germline V gene. This CDR3 has 13 residues. V lost 7 bases and J 4 bases, leaving 13 bases between the germline ends. The DNA of the CDR3 is TGTGCCAGCACCGCGTACTTGGGCACTGAAGCTTTCTTT. This codes for CASTAYLGTEAFF.

As for this clonotype: As the CDR3 is not closed by the conserved phenylalanine or tryptophan, this likely results from a read error. The J gene is TRBJ2-7, the V gene TRBV3-1; TRBD1 or TRBD2 may be the D gene (6 bases each). The CDR3 consists of 14 residues. V dropped 2 bases and J dropped 5 bases, with 13 bases sitting between them. CDR1 and CDR2 from the germline V gene are LGHDT and YNNKEL (reference sequence). This chain's CDR3 is CASSQSRGPHEQYL. CDR3 DNA: TGTGCCAGCAGCCAATCTCGGGGGCCTCACGAGCAGTACTTG.

The chain carries TRBV12-3 or TRBV12-4 and TRBJ1-5, with 7 bases matching TRBD1. V dropped 6 bases and J dropped 3; count of bases not matched to a gene: 5. CDR3 size: 14 residues. Written as DNA, the CDR3 is TGTGCCAGCAGCTGGGACAGCTTCAATCAGCCCCAGCATTTT. Translation: CASSWDSFNQPQHF.

The chain joins TRBV7-9 to TRBJ2-5; D uncertain. Trimming removed 5 bases from V and 2 bases from J, with 15 bases in between. The CDR3 runs 15 residues. Germline V gene data show CDR1 as SEHNR and CDR2 as FQNEAQ (reference sequence). The CDR3 here is CASSPPVEPQETQYF. For the CDR3, the DNA is TGTGCCAGCAGCCCGCCAGTGGAACCACAAGAGACCCAGTACTTC.

The rearrangement joins TRBV27 to TRBJ1-2; 7 bases are a match to TRBD1. This CDR3 spans 17 amino acids. J was trimmed by 8 bases and V by 3 bases; bases with no gene match: 18. Germline values: CDR1 MNHEY, CDR2 SMNVEV (reference sequence). This CDR3 reads CASSLGAGGVLAKGYTF. CDR3 nucleotide sequence: TGTGCCAGCAGTTTGGGGGCAGGGGGTGTCCTAGCGAAGGGCTACACCTTC.

There are a few counts of this clonotype. The chain combines TRBV5-1 with TRBJ2-7, with TRBD1 matching 8 bases. The germline V gene encodes CDR1 SGHRS and CDR2 YFSETQ. This CDR3 has 14 amino acids. The J segment lost 1 base and the V segment lost 4 bases, leaving 4 bases of the junction unmatched. CDR3 DNA: TGCGCCAGCAGCGGGACAGGTCTTTCCTACGAGCAGTACTTC. Protein: CASSGTGLSYEQYF. Based on the CDR3 plus reference TRBV5-1 and TRBJ2-7, the full variable domain is KAGVTQTPRYLIKTRGQQVTLSCSPISGHRSVSWYQQTPGQGLQFLFEYFSETQRNKGNFPGRFSGRQFSNSRSEMNVSTLELGDSALYLCASSGTGLSYEQYFGPGTRLTVT.

The rearrangement joins TRBV18 to TRBJ1-1; D is ambiguous. CDR1 and CDR2 (germline): KGHSH, LQKENI. This CDR3 comprises 12 residues. The germline V and J ends were trimmed by 5 bases and 3 bases, with 7 bases remaining between them. The CDR3 region is CASSAQDTEAFF. CDR3 in DNA: TGTGCCAGCTCAGCGCAGGACACTGAAGCTTTCTTT.

The chain uses TRBV5-6 and TRBJ2-5; D not certain. V was cut by 2 bases and J by 4 bases, with 15 bases left in between. This CDR3 has 15 amino acids. Germline lookup yields CDR1 SGHDT and CDR2 YYEEEE. In DNA form, the CDR3 reads TGTGCCAGCAGCTTAGTGACGGGCAGGCTAGAGACCCAGTACTTC. This translates into CASSLVTGRLETQYF.

V and J are TRBV4-1 and TRBJ1-1; the D gene is possibly TRBD1 (5 bases). Per the germline V gene, CDR1 is MGHRA and CDR2 is YSYEKL. The CDR3 has 14 residues. Trimming removed 3 bases from V and 11 bases from J, with 19 bases in between. In DNA, the CDR3 is TGCGCCAGCAGCCATCCCGCACGGGGGTTACAGGCTTTCTTT. This gives the protein CASSHPARGLQAFF.

As concerns this clonotype: A much larger clone lies one base from this, so it may be a read error. No conserved phenylalanine or tryptophan ends this CDR3, so it is likely a read error. For the CDR3, the DNA is TGTGCCAGCAGGCGACAGGGGGCTAACTATGGCTACACCTCC. Translating it yields CASRRQGANYGYTS. This chain joins TRBV6-6 and TRBJ1-2; 9 positions agree with TRBD1. The CDR3 runs 14 residues. V trimming: 6 bases; J trimming: 0 bases; junction bases outside the gene matches: 2. Germline lookup yields CDR1 MNHNY and CDR2 SVGAGI (reference sequence).

The chain links TRBV2 to TRBJ1-2; 7 nucleotides agree with TRBD1. Germline-derived CDR1 and CDR2 are SNHLY and FYNNEI. The ends lost 5 bases at V and 4 bases at J; junction bases unmatched: 7. This CDR3 spans 14 amino acids. The CDR3 DNA is TGTGCCAGCAGTCCGGACAGGAACTCCTATGGCTACACCTTC. It is translated as CASSPDRNSYGYTF.

The chain couples TRBV20-1 to TRBJ2-1; D is possibly TRBD2 (6 bases). Germline loops: CDR1 DFQATT, CDR2 SNEGSKA (reference sequence). This CDR3 has 17 residues. V was shortened by 0 bases and J by 2 bases, with 17 bases between the two germline ends. The CDR3 bases are TGCAGTGCTAGAGAGGAGCGCGGGGCGGGGACCTACAATGAGCAGTTCTTC. This gives the protein CSAREERGAGTYNEQFF.

The chain has TRBV24-1 and TRBJ1-1; 11 nucleotides align to TRBD1. Germline V CDR1 and CDR2: KGHDR, SFDVKD. The CDR3 length is 12 residues. V lost 6 bases and J lost 10; bases outside the gene matches: 3. The CDR3 loop is CATSRTGGRAFF. For the CDR3, the DNA is TGTGCCACCAGTAGGACAGGGGGCCGAGCTTTCTTT.

This chain uses TRBV10-3 with TRBJ2-5, with D hard to call. The J call is in doubt because the DNA end fits TRBJ2-7 better. This CDR3 spans 12 amino acids. The germline V gene encodes CDR1 ENHRY and CDR2 SYGVKD. DNA for the CDR3: TGTGCCATCAGTGGTATTGCGAACGAGCAGTACTTC. This codes for CAISGIANEQYF.

Points on this clonotype: This may arise from a read error, as a much more abundant clone is one base away. V and J are TRBV5-6 and TRBJ2-4, with D perhaps being TRBD1 or TRBD2 (5 bases each). Per the germline V gene, CDR1 is SGHDT and CDR2 is YYEEEE. V lost 4 bases and J 15 bases, leaving 23 bases between the germline ends. The length of the CDR3 is 14 residues. CDR3 in amino acids: CASSRMGETYERYF. CDR3 DNA: TGTGCCAGCAGCCGGATGGGGGAGACCTACGAGCGGTACTTC.

This clonotype has a handful of counts. The chain joins TRBV7-2 to TRBJ1-5; no reliable D call. Trimming removed 4 bases at V and 0 bases at J, with 10 bases between. CDR3 length: 15 amino acids. CDR1 and CDR2 (germline): SGHTA, FQGNSA. This CDR3 is CASSYSGDSNQPQHF. The CDR3 region has the DNA TGTGCCAGCAGCTATTCTGGAGATAGCAATCAGCCCCAGCATTTT.

The genes are TRBV4-1 and TRBJ1-4; 12 bases line up with TRBD1. This CDR3 is built from 17 residues. J gave up 7 bases and V 1 base, and 7 bases lay outside the gene matches. From germline, CDR1 is MGHRA and CDR2 YSYEKL. The CDR3 coding sequence is TGCGCCAGCAGCCAAGCGGGACAGGGGGCTTTTGGTGAAAAACTGTTTTTT. It yields the protein CASSQAGQGAFGEKLFF.

This clonotype showed up just a few times. This chain connects TRBV11-1 to TRBJ2-1, with 10 bases that match TRBD2. Germline CDR1 is SGHAT and CDR2 is FQDESV (reference sequence). The CDR3 covers 15 residues. The junction had 7 bases not matched to a gene; V was cut back by 4 bases and J by 7 bases. The CDR3 DNA reads as TGTGCCAGCAGCTCCGGGACTAGCGTCCCAAATGAGCAGTTCTTC. Translated, it gives CASSSGTSVPNEQFF.

This clonotype was recorded a few times. This sequence joins TRBV6-2 or TRBV6-3 and TRBJ2-3; no clear D gene. The CDR3 runs 14 residues. V was clipped by 0 bases and J by 2 bases, with 6 bases between them. The germline CDR1 and CDR2 sequences are MNHEY and SVGEGT. The CDR3: CASSYSGNTDTQYF. Here the CDR3 DNA reads TGTGCCAGCAGTTACTCGGGGAACACAGATACGCAGTATTTT.

The gene calls are TRBV4-2 and TRBJ1-4; 10 bases are a match to TRBD1. The germline CDR1 and CDR2 sequences are LGHNA and YNFKEQ. V gave up 2 bases and J gave up 4 bases; unmatched junction bases: 10. The CDR3 contains 18 residues. The CDR3: CASSQSPGQGSGNEKLFF. The CDR3 nucleotides are TGTGCCAGCAGCCAATCCCCGGGACAGGGGAGCGGTAATGAAAAACTGTTTTTT.